The subject of this entry is one T cell receptor (beta chain). Only in-frame clones appear in the TCRdb table, and some are missing; sequencing was by immunoSEQ multiplex PCR. Of over 200,000 clones listed, more than 80% were seen once; the top ten hold under 3.5%. This CDR3 has 15 amino acids. With 0 bases clipped from V and 2 bases from J, the junction kept 3 bases outside the gene matches. Germline CDR1 and CDR2: LGHDT and YNNKEL (reference sequence). These data belong to a study of blood T cell repertoires in COVID-19. Sample: peripheral blood. The receptor comes from a man aged 25-45 years with COVID-19, enrolled during active disease. This rearrangement joins TRBV3-1 (or the pseudogene TRBV3-2) to TRBJ1-2; 7 bases are shared with TRBD1. The CDR3 sequence is CASSQEPQGNYGYTF. The CDR3 DNA reads as TGTGCCAGCAGCCAAGAACCACAGGGGAACTATGGCTACACCTTC.